This TCR beta chain was sequenced for a study of blood T cell repertoires in COVID-19. Across the whole study: Italy, Spain and the United States were the sources of the convalescent and acute COVID-19 samples.

Method: immunoSEQ multiplex PCR; TCRdb's copy keeps in-frame clones and lacks some. The data show 45,000 to 60,000 clones, 82% seen once. Trimming shortened V by 4 bases and J by 4 bases, and 16 bases separated the two germline ends. Germline V gene lookup returns CDR1 MNHEY and CDR2 SVGAGI. The length of the CDR3 is 15 residues. Sequencing used peripheral blood. The V and J genes are TRBV6-5 and TRBJ1-1, with D possibly TRBD1 on 5 matching bases. The clonotype comes from an elderly woman with acute or convalescent COVID-19. The CDR3 spells CASSLSYRQSTEAFF. The CDR3 DNA reads TGTGCCAGCAGTTTATCGTACAGGCAGAGCACTGAAGCTTTCTTT.